The 30 T cell receptor beta chains presented below share a single source sample, sequenced in a study of blood T cell repertoires in COVID-19. Method: immunoSEQ multiplex PCR; TCRdb's copy keeps in-frame clones and lacks some. The sample carries about 110,000 clones, around 75% recorded once. Sequencing was done on a sample of peripheral blood. These receptors originate from a human donor with acute or convalescent COVID-19. The donor label of this sample is uncertain.

The chain employs TRBV6-1 and TRBJ1-6, with 11 bases matching TRBD1. Germline V lookup: CDR1 MNHNS, CDR2 SASEGT. The CDR3 covers 15 residues. V shed 2 bases, J shed 10 bases, and the junction held 4 bases outside the gene matches. CDR3 residues: CASSELGQGASPLHF. The CDR3 nucleotides read TGTGCCAGCAGTGAACTCGGACAGGGGGCCTCACCCCTCCACTTT.

The chain is built from TRBV10-1 and TRBJ2-2; 8 nucleotides agree with TRBD1. CDR3 size: 16 residues. Germline assignment: CDR1 WNHNN and CDR2 SYGVQD (reference sequence). Unmatched junction bases numbered 4, after V lost 0 bases and J lost 4 bases. The CDR3 sequence is CASSESGTGGTGELFF. For the CDR3, the DNA is TGCGCCAGCAGTGAGTCGGGGACAGGCGGCACCGGGGAGCTGTTTTTT.

The chain employs TRBV19 and TRBJ1-5, with a tentative D call TRBD1 (6 bases). The CDR3 consists of 13 residues. V was pared by 4 bases and J by 5 bases, with 9 bases between. The germline CDR1 and CDR2 sequences are LNHDA and SQIVND (reference sequence). The chain's CDR3 is CASSNTGHQPQHF. For the CDR3, the DNA is TGTGCCAGTAGTAACACAGGGCATCAGCCCCAGCATTTT.

J is TRBJ2-2 and V is TRBV15, with 8 bases lining up with TRBD2. The CDR3 consists of 15 residues. From germline, CDR1 is LNHNV and CDR2 YYDKDF (reference sequence). Trimming took 0 bases from V and 4 from J; bases not matched to a gene: 1. DNA for the CDR3: TGTGCCACCAGCAGAGAGGCGGGGGGCACCGGGGAGCTGTTTTTT. Protein product: CATSREAGGTGELFF.

This clone turned up a few times. The chain couples TRBV18 to TRBJ1-1, with D unresolved. V lost 8 bases, J lost 4 bases, and 17 bases lay in between. Germline lookup yields CDR1 KGHSH and CDR2 LQKENI. The CDR3 length is 14 residues. CDR3 in amino acids: CASPLAALATEAFF. Written as DNA, the CDR3 is TGTGCCAGCCCCCTCGCGGCCCTGGCCACTGAAGCTTTCTTT.

This clone was counted a few times. V is TRBV12-3 or TRBV12-4 and J is TRBJ1-1, with 8 bases lining up with TRBD1. Losses at the gene ends were 3 bases for V and 8 bases for J; bases not matched to a gene: 5. The CDR3 loop spans 13 amino acids. CDR3 nucleotide sequence: TGTGCCAGCAGTTTCCTACAGGGGGGAGAAGCTTTCTTT. Its protein product is CASSFLQGGEAFF.

This chain's CDR3 is CASRLANPGGNSPLHF. The CDR3 bases are TGTGCAAGTCGCTTAGCGAATCCGGGCGGGAATTCACCCCTCCACTTT. V and J are TRBV12-2 and TRBJ1-6. TRBV12-2 is marked as a pseudogene. This CDR3 region has 16 residues.

V and J are TRBV3-1 (or the pseudogene TRBV3-2) and TRBJ2-1; the match to TRBD1 covers 8 bases. J lost 9 bases, V lost 5 bases, and 3 bases had no gene match. Per the germline V gene, CDR1 is LGHDT and CDR2 is YNNKEL (reference sequence). The CDR3 sequence is 12 residues long. Here the CDR3 DNA reads TGTGCCAGCAGCAGGACAGGGAGTGAGCAGTTCTTC. Translating it yields CASSRTGSEQFF.

A single count supports this clone. The rearrangement uses TRBV4-1 and TRBJ2-1; TRBD2 aligns across 9 bases. Germline CDR1 MGHRA, CDR2 YSYEKL. This CDR3 is 19 amino acids long. J lost 7 bases, V lost 0 bases, and 16 bases had no gene match. As DNA, the CDR3 is TGCGCCAGCAGCCAAGAAATTTTTATGGCGGGGGGGCCTAAGAATGAGCAGTTCTTC. Its translation: CASSQEIFMAGGPKNEQFF.

Comment on this clone: Other DNA sequences in the same sample also yield this CDR3. The V and J genes are TRBV5-1 and TRBJ2-2; no firm D call. The CDR3 is 14 amino acids. In germline, CDR1 is SGHRS, CDR2 YFSETQ. The V end lost 0 bases, the J end lost 7 bases, and 10 bases lay between the germline ends. This CDR3 reads CASSLGDIGGELFF. For the CDR3, the DNA is TGCGCCAGCAGCTTGGGTGACATAGGCGGGGAGCTGTTTTTT.

The chain joins TRBV7-2 to TRBJ1-2, with 7 bases aligning to TRBD1. The CDR3 has 13 residues. After removal of 5 bases from V and 2 bases from J, the junction contained 2 bases not matched to a gene. Germline V gene data show CDR1 as SGHTA and CDR2 as FQGNSA. The CDR3 region is CASSQGQNYGYTF. As DNA, the CDR3 is TGTGCCAGCAGCCAGGGACAGAACTATGGCTACACCTTC.

This clone showed up just a few times. The chain couples TRBV19 to TRBJ1-2; 9 bases are shared with TRBD1. V lost 8 bases to trimming and J lost 3 bases; unmatched junction nucleotides: 10. Germline-derived CDR1 and CDR2 are LNHDA and SQIVND (reference sequence). The CDR3 is 15 residues long. This chain's CDR3 is CASAPGTGRHYGYTF. The CDR3 bases are TGTGCCAGTGCCCCCGGGACAGGGAGGCACTATGGCTACACCTTC.

The chain uses TRBV7-9 and TRBJ2-1, with D tentatively TRBD2 (7 bases). Germline V gene data show CDR1 as SEHNR and CDR2 as FQNEAQ (reference sequence). CDR3 length: 14 amino acids. V shed 2 bases and J shed 7 bases, with 12 bases lying between them. The CDR3 is CASSLLGGRNEQFF. The CDR3 bases are TGTGCCAGCAGCTTACTCGGGGGGCGGAATGAGCAGTTCTTC.

The chain links TRBV6-6 to TRBJ1-1; 8 bases agree with TRBD1. The CDR3 is 15 amino acids. Germline CDR1 reads MNHNY; CDR2 reads SVGAGI (reference sequence). V lost 1 base and J lost 1; bases outside the gene matches: 2. This CDR3 reads CASSYWTGRNTEAFF. CDR3 nucleotide sequence: TGTGCCAGCAGTTACTGGACAGGGAGGAACACTGAAGCTTTCTTT.

This clone was observed a handful of times. V gene TRBV10-3 combines with J gene TRBJ1-6; 9 bases match TRBD1. The CDR3 has 17 residues. The V and J ends lost 1 base and 4 bases, in that order; junction bases with no gene match: 5. CDR1 and CDR2 from the germline V gene are ENHRY and SYGVKD. The CDR3 region is CAISELGDRAYNSPLHF. The CDR3 region has the DNA TGTGCCATCAGTGAGTTGGGGGACAGGGCTTATAATTCACCCCTCCACTTT.

This clone was seen only a few times. This chain uses TRBV2 with TRBJ2-5; D unresolved. Germline-derived CDR1 and CDR2 are SNHLY and FYNNEI. Trimming stripped 3 bases from V and 7 bases from J, with 12 bases between. The CDR3 has 13 residues. The CDR3 here is CASSERDLGTQYF. The CDR3 coding sequence is TGTGCCAGCAGTGAGAGAGACTTGGGGACCCAGTACTTC. The whole variable domain, remainder taken from reference TRBV2 and TRBJ2-5, is EPEVTQTPSHQVTQMGQEVILRCVPISNHLYFYWYRQILGQKVEFLVSFYNNEISEKSEIFDDQFSVERPDGSNFTLKIRSTKLEDSAMYFCASSERDLGTQYFGPGTRLLVL.

The chain has TRBV7-9 and TRBJ2-6, with a tentative D call TRBD1 (5 bases). V dropped 3 bases and J dropped 2 bases, with 8 bases sitting between them. The CDR3 spans 15 residues. Germline-derived CDR1 and CDR2 are SEHNR and FQNEAQ (reference sequence). The DNA of the CDR3 is TGTGCCAGCAGCTTTCAGGGTGCTGGGGCCAACGTCCTGACTTTC. Translated, it gives CASSFQGAGANVLTF.

This rearrangement joins TRBV4-1 to TRBJ2-7, with TRBD2 matching over 7 bases. The CDR3 is 18 residues long. V shed 1 base, J shed 5 bases, and the junction held 17 bases outside the gene matches. The V gene's germline CDR1 is MGHRA and CDR2 YSYEKL. The CDR3 coding sequence is TGCGCCAGCAGCCAAGGGATATTGGGGGGGAGGGGCAAAAACGAGCAGTACTTC. It specifies CASSQGILGGRGKNEQYF.

This chain uses TRBV3-1 (or the pseudogene TRBV3-2) with TRBJ2-1, with 8 bases fitting TRBD2. This CDR3 spans 16 amino acids. Losses at the gene ends were 4 bases for V and 0 bases for J; bases not matched to a gene: 5. CDR1 LGHDT and CDR2 YNNKEL come from the germline V gene (reference sequence). CDR3 residues: CASSLGSGGSYNEQFF. In DNA form, the CDR3 reads TGTGCCAGCAGCCTCGGCAGCGGGGGCTCCTACAATGAGCAGTTCTTC.

This clone showed up many times. This chain uses TRBV21-1 with TRBJ2-3; the DNA was not compared with TRBD2, the D call given in the table. TRBV21-1 is deemed a pseudogene. This CDR3 spans 17 amino acids. Written as DNA, the CDR3 is TGTGCCAGCAGCCATCCCCAGCGGGGGGAAAAGGGAGATACGCAGTATTTT. Residues: CASSHPQRGEKGDTQYF.

V and J are TRBV7-2 and TRBJ1-2, with 8 bases identical to TRBD1. J was trimmed by 7 bases and V by 2 bases; bases with no gene match: 3. Germline V lookup: CDR1 SGHTA, CDR2 FQGNSA. This CDR3 is built from 13 residues. In nucleotides, the CDR3 is TGTGCCAGCAGCTTACAGGGGGCGGGTGGCTACACCTTC. Protein product: CASSLQGAGGYTF.

The J gene is TRBJ2-2, the V gene TRBV29-1, with 9 bases matching TRBD2. With V trimmed by 0 bases and J by 6 bases, 14 bases remained unmatched. The CDR3 has 18 amino acids. Germline V CDR1 and CDR2: SQVTM, ANQGSEA. Here the CDR3 DNA reads TGCAGCGTTGAAGAAGGAGGGCGCCTAGCGGGGTTCGCCGGGGAGCTGTTTTTT. Protein product: CSVEEGGRLAGFAGELFF.

This clone was counted between two and nine times. This chain uses TRBV30 with TRBJ2-2, with 7 bases lining up with TRBD1. Germline CDR1 reads GTSNPN; CDR2 reads SVGIG (reference sequence). This CDR3 has 15 residues. V lost 3 bases to trimming and J lost 0 bases; unmatched junction nucleotides: 4. CDR3 protein: CAWRGTDANTGELFF. Written as DNA, the CDR3 is TGTGCCTGGAGAGGGACAGACGCGAACACCGGGGAGCTGTTTTTT.

The sample holds a few counts of this clone. The chain combines TRBV18 with TRBJ2-1, with unresolved D. Germline CDR1 is KGHSH and CDR2 is LQKENI. The CDR3 spans 14 residues. The V and J ends lost 6 bases and 1 base respectively, with 10 bases between them. The CDR3 DNA reads as TGTGCCAGCTCTCCCGAGTGGTCCTACAATGAGCAGTTCTTC. This codes for CASSPEWSYNEQFF.

J is TRBJ1-5 and V is TRBV6-1; D is perhaps TRBD1 (6 bases). V lost 0 bases, J lost 7 bases, and 13 bases lay in between. The CDR3 loop spans 15 amino acids. Germline V gene lookup returns CDR1 MNHNS and CDR2 SASEGT. CDR3 amino acids: CASSEAGATSQPQHF. CDR3 coding DNA: TGTGCCAGCAGTGAAGCGGGGGCGACAAGCCAGCCCCAGCATTTT.

Many counts were recorded for this clone. The chain joins TRBV19 to TRBJ2-3; 9 bases are shared with TRBD2. CDR3 length equals 13 residues. After removal of 5 bases from V and 9 bases from J, the junction contained 6 bases not matched to a gene. CDR1 and CDR2 from the germline V gene are LNHDA and SQIVND (reference sequence). The CDR3 DNA follows: TGTGCCAGTAGTTCGGTAGCGGGGGCCACGCAGTATTTT. Its protein is CASSSVAGATQYF.

The genes are TRBV18 and TRBJ2-5, with D perhaps matching TRBD1 (6 bases). The CDR3 totals 14 residues. Germline values: CDR1 KGHSH, CDR2 LQKENI. The V and J ends lost 3 bases and 7 bases respectively, with 15 bases between them. CDR3 amino acids: CASSPNNRAGTQYF. The CDR3 nucleotides are TGTGCCAGCTCACCTAACAACAGGGCGGGGACCCAGTACTTC.

This chain links TRBV12-3 or TRBV12-4 with TRBJ2-1, with 7 positions matching TRBD1. The CDR3 is 12 amino acids. The V and J ends lost 7 bases and 7 bases, in that order; junction bases with no gene match: 4. CDR3 nucleotides: TGTGCCAGCAACGACAGGGTGAATGAGCAGTTCTTC. This gives the protein CASNDRVNEQFF.

The V call is TRBV6-5, the J call TRBJ1-1; D unresolved. This CDR3 contains 11 residues. Germline CDR1 MNHEY, CDR2 SVGAGI. With 10 bases removed from V and 4 bases from J, the gap between germline ends came to 10 bases. The CDR3 reads CATKRSTEAFF. CDR3 sequence (DNA): TGTGCCACGAAGAGGAGCACTGAAGCTTTCTTT.

This clone appeared a single time. The V gene is TRBV6-5, the J gene TRBJ1-3; 7 bases line up with TRBD1. From germline, CDR1 is MNHEY and CDR2 SVGAGI. The CDR3 is made up of 15 amino acids. The V segment lost 5 bases and the J segment 5 bases; nucleotides outside the gene matches: 9. In nucleotides, the CDR3 is TGTGCCAGCAGTACCGGGACAGCCTTTAGAAACACCATATATTTT. Translated: CASSTGTAFRNTIYF.